The 14 T cell receptor beta chains below were found in one sample sequenced in a study of T cell responses to AZD1222 COVID-19 vaccine. Repertoires were generated with immunoSEQ multiplex PCR, while TCRdb's copy carries only in-frame clones and drops some. The table shows under 150,000 clones, with 92% occurring only once. This specimen was peripheral blood, taken on day 0 of AZD1222 vaccination. The receptors here all came from an adult in good health.

The DNA for the CDR3 is TGCAGCCCACTCAGAAACAATGAGCAGTTCTTC. Translation gives CSPLRNNEQFF. The V call is TRBV29-1, the J call TRBJ2-1; D ambiguous. This CDR3 is built from 11 residues. The ends were cut back, 8 bases at V and 5 bases at J, with 10 bases in the middle. Germline CDR1 is SQVTM and CDR2 is ANQGSEA.

The chain joins TRBV27 to TRBJ1-1; D perhaps matches TRBD1 (6 bases). V lost 5 bases and J lost 0, with 16 bases in between. Germline-derived CDR1 and CDR2 are MNHEY and SMNVEV (reference sequence). This CDR3 is 16 amino acids long. The CDR3 DNA is TGTGCCAGCAGTGCCATACGGACAGCCCTGAACACTGAAGCTTTCTTT. It specifies CASSAIRTALNTEAFF.

This clone occurred once. The chain employs TRBV6-6 and TRBJ2-3; D is possibly TRBD2 (6 bases). Germline V CDR1 and CDR2: MNHNY, SVGAGI (reference sequence). V gave up 2 bases and J gave up 4 bases, with 16 bases separating them. This CDR3 contains 16 residues. CDR3 bases: TGTGCCAGCAGTTACCTTTGGGGGGAACTTGCAGATACGCAGTATTTT. The encoded protein is CASSYLWGELADTQYF.

CDR3 sequence reads: CASSFLWNQNYGYTF. The CDR3 bases are TGTGCCAGCAGCTTCTTATGGAACCAGAACTATGGCTACACCTTC. The V call is TRBV7-9, the J call TRBJ1-2, with no clear D. V lost 3 bases, J lost 2 bases, and 13 bases lay in between. The CDR3 runs 15 residues. CDR1 SEHNR and CDR2 FQNEAQ come from the germline V gene (reference sequence).

In regard to this clone: The sample contains more than one DNA sequence encoding this CDR3. The chain recombines TRBV5-1 with TRBJ2-2; 12 bases are shared with TRBD2. This CDR3 is built from 18 residues. Germline values: CDR1 SGHRS, CDR2 YFSETQ. V lost 0 bases to trimming and J lost 2 bases; unmatched junction nucleotides: 5. The CDR3 DNA reads as TGCGCCAGCAGCTTGGTGGCTAGCGGGAGGGCTAACACCGGGGAGCTGTTTTTT. Its protein product is CASSLVASGRANTGELFF.

CDR3 nucleotides: TGTGCCAGCAGCCAAGATAGGCAAACAGATACGCAGTATTTT. Translation gives CASSQDRQTDTQYF. The chain joins TRBV4-2 to TRBJ2-3; D remains unclear. CDR3 length equals 14 residues. The germline V and J ends were trimmed by 0 bases and 3 bases, with 7 bases remaining between them. CDR1 is LGHNA and CDR2 is YNFKEQ in the germline V gene.

The gene calls are TRBV7-2 and TRBJ2-4, with D unresolved. V was clipped by 3 bases and J by 5 bases, with 8 bases between them. The CDR3 runs to 13 residues. The V gene's germline CDR1 is SGHTA and CDR2 FQGNSA. The CDR3: CASSFRTENIQYF. The CDR3 DNA sequence: TGTGCCAGCAGCTTCCGCACCGAAAACATTCAGTACTTC. The variable domain in full, completed from reference TRBV7-2 and TRBJ2-4, reads GAGVSQSPSNKVTEKGKDVELRCDPISGHTALYWYRQSLGQGLEFLIYFQGNSAPDKSGLPSDRFSAERTGGSVSTLTIQRTQQEDSAVYLCASSFRTENIQYFGAGTRLSVL.

This clone was recorded only once. This chain links TRBV12-3 or TRBV12-4 with TRBJ1-2; no reliable D call. CDR3 length: 13 residues. The V and J ends lost 6 bases and 0 bases respectively, with 8 bases between them. This CDR3 reads CASRAMANYGYTF. Written as DNA, the CDR3 is TGTGCCAGCAGGGCTATGGCTAACTATGGCTACACCTTC.

This rearrangement joins TRBV4-1 to TRBJ1-1; tentative D call: TRBD1 (5 bases). The CDR3 totals 16 residues. Germline V gene data show CDR1 as MGHRA and CDR2 as YSYEKL. Trimming took off 0 bases at V and 0 bases at J, with 11 bases between the two ends. This CDR3 reads CASSQEGAALNTEAFF. The CDR3 DNA reads TGCGCCAGCAGCCAAGAAGGGGCAGCCCTGAACACTGAAGCTTTCTTT.

The chain is built from TRBV6-5 and TRBJ2-7; D is unresolved. Trimming cost V 5 bases and J 5 bases, with 13 bases left between them. Germline V gives CDR1 MNHEY, CDR2 SVGAGI. The CDR3 has 13 residues. The CDR3 coding sequence is TGTGCCAGCAGTCAAACACCTGATAACGAGCAGTACTTC. Translated, it gives CASSQTPDNEQYF.

J is TRBJ2-7 and V is TRBV27; no clear D. V dropped 4 bases and J dropped 3 bases, with 4 bases sitting between them. The CDR3 contains 11 residues. The germline CDR1 and CDR2 sequences are MNHEY and SMNVEV (reference sequence). The CDR3 nucleotides are TGTGCCAGCAGTTCCTTCTACGAGCAGTACTTC. As protein: CASSSFYEQYF.

The J gene is TRBJ1-6, the V gene TRBV25-1; 7 bases fit TRBD1. V lost 4 bases and J lost 8; bases outside the gene matches: 8. Looked up from germline, CDR1 is MGHDK and CDR2 is SYGVNS. This CDR3 is built from 15 residues. DNA of the CDR3: TGTGCCAGCAGTGGGCGGACAGGATGGGATTCACCCCTCCACTTT. Amino acids: CASSGRTGWDSPLHF.

The rearrangement uses TRBV7-3 and TRBJ1-2; D is ambiguous. Trimming shortened V by 7 bases and J by 7 bases, and 19 bases separated the two germline ends. From germline, CDR1 is SGHTA and CDR2 FQGTGA. The CDR3 is 14 residues long. As DNA, the CDR3 is TGTGCCAGCACCGATTTTGTGGGCGAAAGTGGCTACACCTTC. Its translation: CASTDFVGESGYTF.

V usage is TRBV19 and J usage is TRBJ1-2, with D tentatively TRBD1 (5 bases). Trimming left V 1 base short and J 0 bases short, with 6 bases between. CDR1 and CDR2 (germline): LNHDA, SQIVND (reference sequence). The CDR3 sequence is 14 residues long. CDR3 amino acids: CASSIGGSNYGYTF. For the CDR3, the DNA is TGTGCCAGTAGTATAGGGGGGTCTAACTATGGCTACACCTTC.